Detailed here is one TCR beta chain. Its recognized antigen is unknown. No base quality values were provided; no much bigger clone lies one nucleotide off. The sample's time point, from its label and the paper: cells obtained before transplantation from donor or recipient. CD3+CD4+ and CD3+CD8+ populations were FACS-sorted from unstimulated pre-transplant donor and recipient cells taken from spleen or lymph nodes. The sample is drawn from a study of graft-versus-host responses after intestinal transplantation (dated by TCRdb to the early 2020s). Study-wide context: The transplants that recipients got were multivisceral, liver-intestinal, or isolated intestinal. Every recipient was given anti-thymocyte globulin induction, then maintenance tacrolimus and steroids for two to three years. To identify alloreactive clones, pre-transplant mixed lymphocyte reaction products were sequenced and then compared with unstimulated pre-transplant donor and recipient T cells. Of the approximately 25 intestinal transplant recipients enrolled in the cohort, one of whom was a retransplant, a few patients without pretransplant specimens were excluded. After intestinal transplantation, graft-versus-host and host-versus-graft alloreactive T cell clones in the graft, circulation and bone marrow were tracked using bulk TCR-beta CDR3 sequencing. Donor T cell macrochimerism was defined as a peak of at least 4% donor T cells among recipient peripheral blood mononuclear cells. Rather than going through the commercial service, samples from three later patients were sequenced in-house on an Illumina MiSeq and processed with MiXCR.

The library was generated by the immunoSEQ multiplex PCR assay. For most patients, genomic DNA was isolated with the Qiagen DNeasy Blood and Tissue Kit and sent frozen to Adaptive Biotechnologies for TCR sequencing. For most patients, genomic DNA was subjected to high-throughput TCR-beta CDR3 sequencing by Adaptive Biotechnologies. The original methods were these. TCR sequencing data for over 15 patients were retrieved from Adaptive's ImmunoSEQ software; three other patients were processed with MiXCR and VDJtools. To correct CD4 versus CD8 sorting errors, sequences present in both subsets at a frequency ratio below 5:1 were removed. CDR3 nucleotide sequences shared between donor and recipient were removed because the origin of such sequences could not be assigned. At least 2-fold expansion over unstimulated cells and a minimum CFSE-low frequency of 0.002% (template counts) or 0.001% (read counts) were required for clones to be classified as alloreactive. Clones were considered mappable if detected in sequenced pre-transplant spleen, lymph node, or MLR CFSE-low populations of the donor or recipient. Cumulative frequency of alloreactive clones was calculated as a percentage of all sequences weighted by copy number. Imported from immuneACCESS, the table was reduced by TCRdb to in-frame sequences with V and J called. These copies leave out some clones; in studies compared against another copy, an unresolved V gene accounts for under half, and the cause of the remainder is not known. The DNA gave D and trimming, while V, J and clone size come from that table. The sample yields over 100,000 clones; 85% to 95% were counted once. Over 2.5% of the sample is taken by the ten largest.

Trimming removed 0 bases from V and 9 bases from J; the gene matches leave 8 bases unexplained. Taken from cysteine to phenylalanine, the CDR3 has 15 residues. CDR3 DNA only is kept here, 45 bases in frame from base 1. Reading the germline V gene (reference sequence) gives CDR1 LNHNV and CDR2 YYDKDF. Here is what the overall study found, with its caveats: Peak levels of circulating GvH clones were associated with declines in HvG clones early after transplant. The conclusions were limited by the relatively low number and heterogeneity of the intestinal transplant patients. In patients with donor T cell macrochimerism, the allografts had high GvH to HvG T cell clonal ratios. GvH clones turned up in recipient bone marrow, with some appearing earlier in ileal mucosa or blood, a pattern consistent with an intestinal mucosal origin.

The rearranged chain carries TRBV15 and TRBJ2-7, with 10 bases matching TRBD1. The specimen was unstimulated CD8+ T cells sorted from spleen or lymph node cells, collected before intestinal transplant. This clonotype was sampled from a human donor who received an intestinal transplant. The nucleotides read TGTGCCACCAGCAGAGAGGGACAGGGGCTAAACGGGCAGTACTTC. This is translated as CATSREGQGLNGQYF.